The 24 T cell receptor beta chains below all came from one sample that was sequenced in a study of T cells in tumors after PD-1 blockade. The protocol was immunoSEQ multiplex PCR, while the TCRdb copy is restricted to in-frame clones and leaves out a portion. The sample holds some 60,000 clones; around 80% are singletons and the top ten take 10% to 15%. This material consisted of PBMCs, taken before anti-PD-1 treatment. The receptors were sampled from a human donor with basal cell carcinoma.

The chain couples TRBV5-6 to TRBJ2-1; 9 positions match TRBD2. In germline, CDR1 is SGHDT, CDR2 YYEEEE. V lost 2 bases, J lost 2 bases, and 5 bases stayed unmatched. The CDR3 has 16 amino acids. CDR3 DNA sequence: TGTGCCAGCAGCTTCGGTAGCGGGGGCCCCTACAATGAGCAGTTCTTC. This translates into CASSFGSGGPYNEQFF.

The chain joins TRBV25-1 to TRBJ2-3; 9 bases agree with TRBD2. V lost 5 bases, J lost 7 bases, and 7 bases stayed unmatched. Germline V gene lookup returns CDR1 MGHDK and CDR2 SYGVNS. This CDR3 is 14 amino acids long. CDR3 amino acids: CASSRGGGQNTQYF. CDR3 bases: TGTGCCAGCAGTCGCGGGGGGGGGCAAAATACGCAGTATTTT. Variable domain in full (rest from reference TRBV25-1 and TRBJ2-3): EADIYQTPRYLVIGTGKKITLECSQTMGHDKMYWYQQDPGMELHLIHYSYGVNSTEKGDLSSESTVSRIRTEHFPLTLESARPSHTSQYLCASSRGGGQNTQYFGPGTRLTVL.

The V gene is TRBV6-5, the J gene TRBJ2-5; D might be TRBD2 (5 bases). Germline CDR1 reads MNHEY; CDR2 reads SVGAGI. The V gene lost 2 bases and the J gene lost 3 bases, with 7 bases spanning the gap. The CDR3 runs to 13 residues. Written as DNA, the CDR3 is TGTGCCAGCAGTTACGGGAGTGAAGAGACCCAGTACTTC. Protein: CASSYGSEETQYF.

The chain links TRBV3-1 (or the pseudogene TRBV3-2) to TRBJ2-1; 8 positions agree with TRBD2. Per the germline V gene, CDR1 is LGHDT and CDR2 is YNNKEL (reference sequence). The V gene end was trimmed by 4 bases and the J gene end by 3 bases; junction bases not matched to a gene: 5. This CDR3 spans 15 amino acids. This chain's CDR3 is CASSPGGALYNEQFF. DNA of the CDR3: TGTGCCAGCAGCCCCGGGGGGGCTCTCTACAATGAGCAGTTCTTC.

This clone was found once. This chain joins TRBV6-1 and TRBJ1-5; 7 bases align to TRBD1. Germline assignment: CDR1 MNHNS and CDR2 SASEGT. V lost 3 bases and J lost 2; bases outside the gene matches: 10. CDR3 length: 17 amino acids. In DNA, the CDR3 is TGTGCCAGCAGTGACCCCAGGGGGGGGGCTGGCAATCAGCCCCAGCATTTT. It is translated as CASSDPRGGAGNQPQHF.

The rearrangement joins TRBV7-9 to TRBJ2-1; D might be TRBD2 (5 bases). V lost 5 bases and J 3 bases, leaving 11 bases between the germline ends. Per germline, CDR1 SEHNR and CDR2 FQNEAQ (reference sequence). The CDR3 is 14 residues long. The CDR3 is CASSPRVVYNEQFF. The CDR3 bases are TGTGCCAGCAGCCCGCGGGTAGTCTACAATGAGCAGTTCTTC. Complete variable domain (other parts from reference TRBV7-9 and TRBJ2-1): DTGVSQNPRHKITKRGQNVTFRCDPISEHNRLYWYRQTLGQGPEFLTYFQNEAQLEKSRLLSDRFSAERPKGSFSTLEIQRTEQGDSAMYLCASSPRVVYNEQFFGPGTRLTVL.

The chain recombines TRBV5-1 with TRBJ2-2; tentative D call: TRBD2 (6 bases). The CDR3 has 15 amino acids. Germline CDR1 is SGHRS and CDR2 is YFSETQ. Trimming cost V 6 bases and J 2 bases, with 14 bases left between them. The CDR3 region is CASTGGGSNTGELFF. The CDR3 DNA reads TGCGCCAGCACCGGGGGTGGGAGCAACACCGGGGAGCTGTTTTTT.

The sample holds a few counts of this clone. The CDR3 region is CASSPLSQEGGYTF. The CDR3 region has the DNA TGTGCCAGCTCACCACTCTCACAGGAGGGCGGCTACACCTTC. V usage is TRBV18 and J usage is TRBJ1-2, with a tentative D call TRBD1 (5 bases). The CDR3 is 14 amino acids. Trimming removed 1 base at V and 8 bases at J, with 14 bases between. The germline CDR1 and CDR2 sequences are KGHSH and LQKENI.

The J gene is TRBJ1-6, the V gene TRBV6-5; 10 nucleotides match TRBD1. V was pared by 8 bases and J by 1 base, with 2 bases of the junction left unmatched. There are 15 residues in the CDR3. In germline, CDR1 is MNHEY, CDR2 SVGAGI. DNA for the CDR3: TGTGCCAGCGACAGGGGGCGTTCCTATAATTCACCCCTCCACTTT. Encoded protein: CASDRGRSYNSPLHF.

This clone was observed a few times. This chain joins TRBV2 and TRBJ2-1, with 10 bases identical to TRBD1. The CDR3 loop spans 14 amino acids. Germline V CDR1 and CDR2: SNHLY, FYNNEI. V was pared by 5 bases and J by 4 bases, with 2 bases of the junction left unmatched. CDR3 in DNA: TGTGCCAGCAGTCGGGACAGGGGTTACAATGAGCAGTTCTTC. It yields the protein CASSRDRGYNEQFF.

The gene calls are TRBV7-2 and TRBJ1-2; D gene uncertain. The CDR3 totals 13 residues. Trimming stripped 2 bases from V and 7 bases from J, with 11 bases between. Germline V gene data show CDR1 as SGHTA and CDR2 as FQGNSA. As DNA, the CDR3 is TGTGCCAGCAGCTTAACTGGGGAGGGTGGCTACACCTTC. Amino acid sequence: CASSLTGEGGYTF.

The DNA for the CDR3 is TGTGCCACCAGCGAAGGACGTGGGTCTGGGGCCAACGTCCTGACTTTC. Protein sequence: CATSEGRGSGANVLTF. V and J are TRBV15 and TRBJ2-6; the D is unclear. Per germline, CDR1 LNHNV and CDR2 YYDKDF (reference sequence). The CDR3 length is 16 residues. V was clipped by 5 bases and J by 1 base, with 12 bases between them.

This clone has a handful of counts. The chain is built from TRBV27 and TRBJ1-5; D gene unclear. CDR1 and CDR2 from the germline V gene are MNHEY and SMNVEV (reference sequence). This CDR3 contains 12 residues. V was clipped by 5 bases and J by 9 bases, with 11 bases between them. Here the CDR3 DNA reads TGTGCCAGCAGTCAAGAGAGAGGGCCCCAGCATTTT. As protein: CASSQERGPQHF.

This clone was recorded once. V is TRBV11-2 and J is TRBJ2-1, with 9 bases identical to TRBD1. Germline CDR1 and CDR2: SGHAT and FQNNGV. This CDR3 region has 18 residues. The V and J ends lost 1 base and 3 bases, in that order; junction bases with no gene match: 10. As DNA, the CDR3 is TGTGCCAGCAGCTTAGGGTTATGGACAGGGGAGAACTACAATGAGCAGTTCTTC. Its translation: CASSLGLWTGENYNEQFF.

The rearrangement joins TRBV20-1 to TRBJ1-5; 7 bases are a match to TRBD1. V shed 3 bases, J shed 0 bases, and the junction held 5 bases outside the gene matches. CDR3 size: 15 residues. The germline CDR1 and CDR2 sequences are DFQATT and SNEGSKA (reference sequence). In DNA form, the CDR3 reads TGCAGTGCTAGTCCCGGGACAGATAGCAATCAGCCCCAGCATTTT. It codes for CSASPGTDSNQPQHF.

This clone has only a few counts. The chain employs TRBV6-5 and TRBJ1-2; possible D gene TRBD1, 6 bases. Per germline, CDR1 MNHEY and CDR2 SVGAGI. CDR3 length: 13 residues. Trimming stripped 4 bases from V and 4 bases from J, with 10 bases between. CDR3 nucleotides: TGTGCCAGCAGTTCGACAGGACTCTATGGCTACACCTTC. Translation: CASSSTGLYGYTF.

This CDR3 is CASTEAGGSTGELFF. The CDR3 DNA reads TGTGCCAGCACCGAAGCGGGGGGGAGTACCGGGGAGCTGTTTTTT. The chain links TRBV7-6 to TRBJ2-2; 10 nucleotides agree with TRBD2. The J segment lost 5 bases and the V segment lost 7 bases, leaving 7 bases of the junction unmatched. CDR3 size: 15 residues. Germline V lookup: CDR1 SGHVS, CDR2 FNYEAQ.

A note on this clone: Other nucleotide sequences from this sample produce the same CDR3. This sequence joins TRBV12-1 and TRBJ1-1; the table's TRBD1 call for D was not verified on the DNA. TRBV12-1 is a known pseudogene. The CDR3 loop spans 14 amino acids. The CDR3 nucleotides read TGTGCCAGCAGCTTCCGGGACAGGAACACTGAAGCTTTCTTT. This encodes CASSFRDRNTEAFF.

The genes are TRBV6-5 and TRBJ1-3, with D uncertain. The germline V gene has CDR1 MNHEY and CDR2 SVGAGI. CDR3 length: 13 residues. Trimming took 7 bases from V and 0 from J, leaving 7 bases between them. The CDR3 nucleotides read TGTGCCAGCAAGCACGGCTCTGGAAACACCATATATTTT. Translating gives CASKHGSGNTIYF.

The gene calls are TRBV19 and TRBJ2-5; D remains unclear. Germline V gene sequence: CDR1 LNHDA, CDR2 SQIVND (reference sequence). The CDR3 has 12 amino acids. V lost 8 bases to trimming and J lost 0 bases, with 7 bases between them. The CDR3: CASGYNQETQYF. CDR3 DNA sequence: TGTGCCAGTGGGTACAACCAAGAGACCCAGTACTTC.

J is TRBJ1-1 and V is TRBV5-1; D is perhaps TRBD1 (5 bases). V was trimmed by 0 bases and J by 5 bases, leaving 14 bases between them. Per the germline V gene, CDR1 is SGHRS and CDR2 is YFSETQ. The CDR3 runs 15 residues. DNA for the CDR3: TGCGCCAGCAGCTTGGATGCAGGGCTGGGAACTGAAGCTTTCTTT. This translates into CASSLDAGLGTEAFF.

The CDR3 DNA sequence: TGTGCCAGTAGCCAAGGGCAGCACACTGAAGCTTTCTTT. Translation gives CASSQGQHTEAFF. The rearrangement uses TRBV19 and TRBJ1-1; D remains ambiguous. The length of the CDR3 is 13 residues. CDR1 LNHDA and CDR2 SQIVND come from the germline V gene (reference sequence). Deletions cut 6 bases from V and 3 bases from J, with 11 bases between.

The V and J genes are TRBV3-1 (or the pseudogene TRBV3-2) and TRBJ2-2; 7 bases are shared with TRBD2. From germline, CDR1 is LGHDT and CDR2 YNNKEL (reference sequence). Losses at the gene ends were 4 bases for V and 4 bases for J; bases not matched to a gene: 12. This CDR3 has 17 residues. This CDR3 is CASSLNLAEWSTGELFF. CDR3 sequence (DNA): TGTGCCAGCAGCCTCAACCTAGCGGAATGGAGCACCGGGGAGCTGTTTTTT.

The rearrangement joins TRBV29-1 to TRBJ1-2; D may be TRBD1 (6 bases). V was shortened by 3 bases and J by 6 bases, with 14 bases between the two germline ends. CDR1 SQVTM and CDR2 ANQGSEA come from the germline V gene. There are 13 residues in the CDR3. CDR3 DNA: TGCAGCGTTGAGGGACACCAGTTCGATGGCTACACCTTC. Residues: CSVEGHQFDGYTF.